The entry that follows covers one TCR beta chain sequence. The record originates from a study of T cell changes during pregnancy in multiple sclerosis. The CDR3 is made up of 13 amino acids. Trimming shortened V by 0 bases and J by 8 bases, and 11 bases separated the two germline ends. Assay used: immunoSEQ multiplex PCR; TCRdb lists only in-frame clones, some missing. The sample includes over 25,000 clones, 91% of them seen just once. This sequence joins TRBV5-7 and TRBJ1-2; D might be TRBD1 (5 bases). TRBV5-7 is designated an ORF whose function remains uncertain. The sequence came from a female donor in good health, enrolled as a control in a pregnancy study. The input for sequencing was CD8+ T cells from peripheral blood mononuclear cells, taken in the second trimester of pregnancy. The CDR3 region has the DNA TGTGCCAGCAGCTTGGGGGGGGTCGAGGGCTACACCTTC. This codes for CASSLGGVEGYTF.